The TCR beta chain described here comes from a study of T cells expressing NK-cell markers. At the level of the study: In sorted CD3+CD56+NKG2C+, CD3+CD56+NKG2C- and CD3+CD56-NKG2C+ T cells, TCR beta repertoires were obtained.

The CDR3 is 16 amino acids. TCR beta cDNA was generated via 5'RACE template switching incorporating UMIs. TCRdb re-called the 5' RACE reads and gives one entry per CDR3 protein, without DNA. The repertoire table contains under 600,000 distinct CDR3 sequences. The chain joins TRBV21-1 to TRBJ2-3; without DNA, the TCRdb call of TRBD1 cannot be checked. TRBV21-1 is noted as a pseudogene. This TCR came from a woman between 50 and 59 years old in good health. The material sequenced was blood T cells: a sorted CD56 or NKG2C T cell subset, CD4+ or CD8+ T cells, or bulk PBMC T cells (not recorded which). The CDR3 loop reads CASSKGEGFSSDTQYF.